This is a list of T cell receptor beta chains from one sample in a study of shared clonotypes between healthy human individuals. Some clones are missing from TCRdb's copy, which holds only in-frame ones; the method was immunoSEQ multiplex PCR. This table holds a few million clones, over 85% found once. Sequenced sample: naive CD4+ T cells from PBMCs. Receptors were obtained from a man between 18 and 35 years old in good health. Some clones in this sample may be carry-over from other donors' samples. The CDR3 runs from the conserved cysteine through the conserved F or W. D genes are given only for firm matches. Size is omitted from some rows. Given values are once, few, many or a class for expanded clones.

clone_size,d_call,j_call,v_call,cdr3_aa,cdr3_nt
.,.,TRBJ1-3,TRBV5-1,CASSSDRISGNTIYF,TGCGCCAGCAGCTCGGACAGAATCTCTGGAAACACCATATATTTT
.,TRBD1,TRBJ1-5,TRBV27,CASSPRGQSSNQPQHF,TGTGCCAGCAGTCCACGGGGACAGTCTAGCAATCAGCCCCAGCATTTT
.,.,TRBJ2-7,TRBV7-2,CASTQGYGDEQYF,TGTGCCAGCACCCAGGGGTACGGCGACGAGCAGTACTTC
.,.,TRBJ1-5,TRBV27,CASSRQGSNQPQHF,TGTGCCAGCAGTCGCCAGGGTAGCAATCAGCCCCAGCATTTT
.,.,TRBJ2-1,TRBV10-3,CAISQTSNNEQFF,TGTGCCATCAGCCAGACAAGCAACAATGAGCAGTTCTTC
.,TRBD1,TRBJ1-2,TRBV27,CASGVPGQTYGYTF,TGTGCCAGCGGAGTTCCGGGACAGACCTATGGCTACACCTTC
.,.,TRBJ1-3,TRBV18,CASSPPSGAAGNTIYF,TGTGCCAGCTCACCACCCTCAGGGGCGGCGGGAAACACCATATATTTT
once,.,TRBJ2-7,TRBV30,CAWSDKTGGSYEQYF,TGTGCCTGGAGCGATAAAACAGGAGGTTCCTACGAGCAGTACTTC
few,.,TRBJ1-5,TRBV21-1,CASSPEGSSNQPQHF,TGTGCCAGCAGCCCCGAGGGGAGCAGCAATCAGCCCCAGCATTTT
.,.,TRBJ2-3,TRBV10-3,CAIRDSSISPTDTQYF,TGTGCCATCAGGGACAGCTCAATCTCTCCCACAGATACGCAGTATTTT
.,.,TRBJ2-4,TRBV5-1,CASSRPGENIQYF,TGCGCCAGCAGCAGGCCGGGGGAAAACATTCAGTACTTC
.,.,TRBJ1-2,TRBV6-1,CASSPDRFYGYTF,TGTGCCAGCAGCCCGGACAGATTTTATGGCTACACCTTC
.,TRBD1,TRBJ1-4,TRBV28,CASSHDRGRFVKLFF,TGTGCCAGCAGTCACGACAGGGGGCGATTCGTAAAACTGTTTTTT
.,.,TRBJ1-4,TRBV5-6,CASSLRGWGTNEKLFF,TGTGCCAGCAGCTTGAGGGGTTGGGGAACTAATGAAAAACTGTTTTTT
.,TRBD1,TRBJ2-7,TRBV11-3,CASSKGANSYEQYF,TGTGCCAGCAGTAAGGGGGCAAACTCCTACGAGCAGTACTTC
.,.,TRBJ2-3,TRBV5-1,CASSAVRTDTQYF,TGCGCCAGCAGCGCTGTGAGAACAGATACGCAGTATTTT
.,.,TRBJ1-2,TRBV5-5,CASSLRSGGEGGYTF,TGTGCCAGCAGCTTGCGTTCCGGGGGCGAAGGTGGCTACACCTTC
.,.,TRBJ1-5,TRBV7-6,CASSLRGPNQPQHF,TGTGCCAGCAGCCTCCGGGGGCCGAATCAGCCCCAGCATTTT
.,TRBD2,TRBJ2-1,TRBV7-2,CASSLAGSGGYNEQFF,TGTGCCAGCAGCTTAGCGGGTAGCGGGGGGTACAATGAGCAGTTCTTC
once,.,TRBJ2-7,TRBV18,CASSPGEASSYEQYF,TGTGCCAGCTCACCCGGGGAGGCAAGCTCCTACGAGCAGTACTTC
.,.,TRBJ2-7,TRBV6-1,CASSEATLPSGPYEQYF,TGTGCCAGCAGTGAAGCTACCCTCCCGAGCGGACCCTACGAGCAGTACTTC
.,TRBD1,TRBJ2-7,TRBV7-9,CASSLEGTGGYEQYF,TGTGCCAGCAGCTTAGAGGGGACAGGGGGATACGAGCAGTACTTC
.,.,TRBJ1-2,TRBV25-1,CASSESGVYGYTF,TGTGCCAGCAGTGAATCGGGGGTCTATGGCTACACCTTC
.,.,TRBJ1-1,TRBV20-1,CSAISRAEAFF,TGCAGTGCTATATCAAGGGCTGAAGCTTTCTTT
.,.,TRBJ2-1,TRBV2,CASKAGAENEQFF,TGTGCCAGCAAGGCAGGGGCTGAAAATGAGCAGTTCTTC
.,TRBD1,TRBJ1-5,TRBV4-1,CASSVTGGAGQPQHF,TGCGCCAGCAGCGTTACAGGGGGCGCGGGTCAGCCCCAGCATTTT
once,.,TRBJ2-7,TRBV19,CASSIDRSYEQYF,TGTGCCAGTAGTATAGACAGATCCTACGAGCAGTACTTC
.,TRBD2,TRBJ2-1,TRBV2,CASSDLAGYYNEQFF,TGTGCCAGCAGTGACCTAGCGGGTTACTACAATGAGCAGTTCTTC
.,.,TRBJ1-1,TRBV7-2,CASSLALQGNTEAFF,TGTGCCAGCAGCTTAGCGCTTCAGGGGAACACTGAAGCTTTCTTT
.,.,TRBJ1-1,TRBV18,CASSPNPDVNTEAFF,TGTGCCAGCTCACCTAATCCCGACGTGAACACTGAAGCTTTCTTT